Many counts were recorded for the clone carrying this TCR beta chain. Its antigen is not known. If no ophthalmopathy progression occurred within 18 months, Graves' hyperthyroidism was stable. Uncontrolled infection, other autoimmune disease, pregnancy or lactation barred patients from enrollment. Germline-derived CDR1 and CDR2 are SNHLY and FYNNEI. The V segment lost 5 bases and the J segment 3 bases; nucleotides outside the gene matches: 9. The CDR3 is 15 amino acids. Amplification targeted TCR beta CDR3 regions from RNA transcripts. First-round RT-PCR targeting the TCR CDR3 was performed with the HTBI primer set. TCRdb re-analysed the multiplex PCR reads in MiXCR, keeping a single row per CDR3 protein. This sample has almost 600,000 distinct CDR3 sequences; under 60% occur once, and the top ten carry about 8.3%. This sample is drawn from a study of T cells in Graves' hyperthyroidism and ophthalmopathy. Study outcomes and limitations: Blood shared most expanded thyroid clonotypes above 0.001.

The TCR sequence derives from a woman younger than 30 with Graves' hyperthyroidism. The chain has TRBV2 and TRBJ1-1, with 7 bases that match TRBD1. Sequencing input: peripheral blood or thyroid tissue (not recorded which). CDR3 DNA: TGTGCCAGCAGTAAATCGGGACAGATGGACACTGAAGCTTTCTTT. This sequence encodes CASSKSGQMDTEAFF.